A selection of T cell receptor beta chains follows, all from one sample in a study of blood T cell repertoires in COVID-19. Profiling relied on immunoSEQ multiplex PCR, and the TCRdb table lists in-frame clones only, not all of them. The sample lists 150,000 to 180,000 clones, about 80% seen once, with approximately 32% in the top ten. The specimen sequenced was peripheral blood. The receptors were gathered from a woman between 55 and 75 years old with acute or convalescent COVID-19. Each CDR3 is given with its conserved first and last residue.

j_call	v_call	cdr3_aa
TRBJ1-2	TRBV15	CATSTVGRVKGYTF
TRBJ2-1	TRBV11-3	CASSPGLAGVNEQFF
TRBJ1-2	TRBV12-3/TRBV12-4	CASSPGQLYGYTF
TRBJ2-7	TRBV12-3/TRBV12-4	CASSLRYGQYF
TRBJ2-6	TRBV18	CASSRGTEPTSTGANVLTF
TRBJ1-6	TRBV10-1	CASSESGKGANSPLHF
TRBJ1-3	TRBV2	CASSVGRTTGNTIYF
TRBJ1-5	TRBV7-9	CASSPGGPGDNQPQHF
TRBJ2-3	TRBV25-1	CASSGLQRGGTDTQYF
TRBJ2-7	TRBV3-1/TRBV3-2	CASSHPQRTGGIHEQYF
TRBJ2-2	TRBV5-6	CASSLEQGVIAGELFF
TRBJ2-3	TRBV7-3	CASSLRSKRGWTDTQYF
TRBJ1-2	TRBV28	CASIPGQQNYGYTF
TRBJ2-7	TRBV29-1	CSAGTDRSEQYF
TRBJ1-6	TRBV3-1/TRBV3-2	CASSQDRVASYNSPLHF
TRBJ2-7	TRBV5-6	CASSLRQGYEQYF
TRBJ1-4	TRBV28	CASRKDRELFF
TRBJ2-3	TRBV5-1	CASSYLAGFTDTQYF
TRBJ2-1	TRBV29-1	CSVRRDNEQFF
TRBJ2-1	TRBV5-1	CASVAGEAYNEQFF
TRBJ1-3	TRBV5-1	CASSFRGLPDGNTIYF
TRBJ1-1	TRBV27	CASSPRGGMDTEAFF
TRBJ2-7	TRBV30	CAWTLRGGPYEQYF
TRBJ1-2	TRBV6-4	CASSDGTTDSYGYTF
TRBJ1-2	TRBV30	CAWTGGYGYTF
TRBJ1-2	TRBV11-2	CASSLGGQGRGGYTF
TRBJ2-1	TRBV6-1	CASSEGTGRNEQFF
TRBJ1-1	TRBV19	CASTVRGTIGDLNTEAFF
TRBJ2-5	TRBV7-9	CASSSSGGGETQYF
TRBJ2-2	TRBV3-1/TRBV3-2	CASSQGAIGELFF
TRBJ1-3	TRBV6-4	CASSDAPVGGLVGNTIYF
TRBJ1-2	TRBV10-3	CAISTGTGRGGTNYGYTF
TRBJ2-7	TRBV3-1/TRBV3-2	CASSPGTSNEQYF
TRBJ1-4	TRBV29-1	CSVEPQGEKLFF
TRBJ1-6	TRBV9	CASANTGTANSPLHF
TRBJ2-1	TRBV4-1	CASSQAVMAGSDEQFF
TRBJ2-1	TRBV19	CASSFSSLAGGQGEQFF
TRBJ1-1	TRBV6-5	CASRPRQGANTEAFF
TRBJ1-1	TRBV6-6	CASTTGTNTEAFF
TRBJ2-1	TRBV5-1	CASSLSGVPYNEQFF
TRBJ2-5	TRBV7-6	CASSPGETQYF
TRBJ1-1	TRBV7-9	CASSLSRTGAEAFF
TRBJ1-5	TRBV5-4	CASSFGGGASQPQHF
TRBJ1-6	TRBV6-5	CASRPGTVRSPLHF
TRBJ2-5	TRBV2	CASSPTGSLETQYF
TRBJ2-5	TRBV7-9	CASSVAGARKETQYF
TRBJ1-5	TRBV2	CASSEERTQPQHF
TRBJ1-2	TRBV14	CASSIRTGAAYGYTF
TRBJ1-4	TRBV5-4	CASSRDTGDEKLFF
TRBJ2-2	TRBV11-2	CASSFRTGMVFF
TRBJ1-3	TRBV3-1/TRBV3-2	CASSQEFGDTIYF
TRBJ1-1	TRBV30	CAWGQGNTEAFF
TRBJ1-1	TRBV5-6	CASSSGTGIWAFF
TRBJ2-3	TRBV2	CASRASGDTQYF
TRBJ1-2	TRBV11-1	CASSWGRGNGYTF
TRBJ1-2	TRBV2	CASTEGATNYGYTF
TRBJ1-5	TRBV2	CASSEMFGGSNQPQHF
TRBJ1-3	TRBV27	CALGGGPQGNTIYF